This record covers a single TCR beta chain. The data belong to a study of CD8 T cells in Susac syndrome. TCR beta sequencing was performed on blood CD8+ and CD4+ T cells. Age- and sex-matched healthy donors served as the control group. Negative isolation yielded the CD8+ and CD4+ T cells, while FACS enriched the TEMRA cells. RNA in amounts of roughly 0.5 to 1 ug was reverse transcribed with random hexamers. Amplification of TCR beta CDR3 by immunoSEQ multiplex PCR spanned 54 Vbeta and 13 Jbeta. TCRdb reprocessed the immunoSEQ multiplex PCR reads via MiXCR and lists one record per CDR3 protein. The sample lists approximately 110,000 distinct CDR3 sequences; around 94% were seen once. Germline values: CDR1 SGHDN, CDR2 FVKESK. V lost 2 bases to trimming and J lost 10 bases, with 16 bases between them. This CDR3 has 14 residues.

J is TRBJ2-3 and V is TRBV14, with TRBD2 as a possible D gene (6 bases). Sample: CD4+ T cells from PBMCs. This receptor was obtained from a human donor in good health. This CDR3 reads CASSQQGVSGAQYF. CDR3 sequence (DNA): TGTGCCAGCAGCCAACAGGGAGTTAGCGGTGCGCAGTATTTT.